The entry below describes one TCR beta chain. This entry belongs to a study of blood T cell repertoires in COVID-19. The length of the CDR3 is 12 residues. CDR1 and CDR2 (germline): SQVTM, ANQGSEA. Trimming took 6 bases from V and 5 from J, leaving 13 bases between them. Profiled with immunoSEQ multiplex PCR; TCRdb holds only in-frame clones, not every one. This table has about 190,000 clones, around nine tenths appearing once. This clonotype was sampled from a middle-aged woman who had recovered from COVID-19. The J gene is TRBJ1-2, the V gene TRBV29-1; maybe TRBD1 (5 bases). Sequences were obtained from peripheral blood. This CDR3 is CSVREGRYGYTF. In DNA, the CDR3 is TGCAGCGTCCGGGAGGGGAGGTATGGCTACACCTTC.